The 4 T cell receptor beta chains given below trace back to one sample, sequenced in a study of cytotoxic CD8 clonotypes in ibrutinib-treated CLL. Sequencing used immunoSEQ multiplex PCR; TCRdb keeps in-frame clones, though not all of them. The sample lists some 310,000 clones; more than 65% were seen once. The specimen comprised PBMCs, sampled before ibrutinib treatment. All receptors come from a human donor with chronic lymphocytic leukemia.

The genes are TRBV11-2 and TRBJ2-7; tentatively, D is TRBD2 (5 bases). The CDR3 totals 14 residues. Germline CDR1 and CDR2: SGHAT and FQNNGV. Deletions cut 2 bases from V and 3 bases from J, with 11 bases between. DNA for the CDR3: TGTGCCAGCAGCTTATCTTCCGGGGACTACGAGCAGTACTTC. This gives the protein CASSLSSGDYEQYF.

A single count supports this clone. The chain combines TRBV7-9 with TRBJ1-1, with unresolved D. The CDR3 loop spans 15 amino acids. V lost 2 bases and J lost 4, with 14 bases in between. From germline, CDR1 is SEHNR and CDR2 FQNEAQ (reference sequence). CDR3 sequence reads: CASSLLDRVGTEAFF. The CDR3 DNA follows: TGTGCCAGCAGCTTATTGGACCGCGTCGGCACTGAAGCTTTCTTT.

This chain connects TRBV9 to TRBJ2-3, with TRBD2 matching over 7 bases. Germline-derived CDR1 and CDR2 are SGDLS and YYNGEE. The CDR3 spans 15 residues. V shed 0 bases, J shed 3 bases, and the junction held 4 bases outside the gene matches. This CDR3 is CASSVENGRTDTQYF. The CDR3 bases are TGTGCCAGCAGCGTAGAGAACGGGAGGACAGATACGCAGTATTTT.

This chain joins TRBV28 and TRBJ2-7; maybe TRBD1 (5 bases). Trimming shortened V by 5 bases and J by 3 bases, and 20 bases separated the two germline ends. Germline CDR1 MDHEN, CDR2 SYDVKM. The CDR3 sequence is 16 residues long. CDR3 residues: CASSLLGQADGYEQYF. CDR3 DNA sequence: TGTGCCAGCAGTCTCCTGGGGCAGGCCGATGGCTACGAGCAGTACTTC.